These 23 T cell receptor beta chains came from one sample sequenced in a study of cytomegalovirus exposure and HLA in healthy donors. A multiplex PCR was run with 60 Vbeta primers and 13 Jbeta primers. Generated by immunoSEQ multiplex PCR, the TCRdb table keeps only in-frame clones and is missing some. This table holds some 150,000 clones, almost 85% found once. The sample comprised PBMCs. The receptors come from a man in his late teens or twenties in good health and CMV-seropositive.

The sample holds a few counts of this clone. The genes are TRBV11-2 and TRBJ1-1, with 8 bases aligning to TRBD1. The CDR3 spans 15 residues. The V and J ends lost 2 bases and 5 bases, in that order; junction bases with no gene match: 7. CDR1 SGHAT and CDR2 FQNNGV come from the germline V gene. CDR3 nucleotide sequence: TGTGCCAGCAGCTTACCATTACAGGGGGAGACTGAAGCTTTCTTT. Its translation is CASSLPLQGETEAFF.

The chain couples TRBV5-6 to TRBJ2-5; 7 bases align to TRBD1. V shed 0 bases, J shed 4 bases, and the junction held 3 bases outside the gene matches. The CDR3 is 14 amino acids. Germline V lookup: CDR1 SGHDT, CDR2 YYEEEE. CDR3: CASSLETGVETQYF. The DNA for the CDR3 is TGTGCCAGCAGCTTGGAAACAGGGGTAGAGACCCAGTACTTC. Full variable domain (remainder filled in from reference TRBV5-6 and TRBJ2-5): DAGVTQSPTHLIKTRGQQVTLRCSPKSGHDTVSWYQQALGQGPQFIFQYYEEEERQRGNFPDRFSGHQFPNYSSELNVNALLLGDSALYLCASSLETGVETQYFGPGTRLLVL.

The sample holds a few counts of this clone. This chain connects TRBV6-5 to TRBJ2-5, with 7 bases identical to TRBD1. The CDR3 is 11 residues long. Per germline, CDR1 MNHEY and CDR2 SVGAGI. Trimming at V came to 2 bases and at J to 12 bases, leaving 3 bases not matched to a gene. CDR3 nucleotides: TGTGCCAGCAGTTACCGTGGGACAGAGTACTTC. Amino acid sequence: CASSYRGTEYF.

The sample holds one count of this clone. This rearrangement joins TRBV28 to TRBJ2-6; no reliable D call. The CDR3 consists of 15 residues. Trimming shortened V by 6 bases and J by 2 bases, and 11 bases separated the two germline ends. Germline V gene data show CDR1 as MDHEN and CDR2 as SYDVKM. Written as DNA, the CDR3 is TGTGCCAGCAGGGGCAGCTCCACTGGGGCCAACGTCCTGACTTTC. Encoded protein: CASRGSSTGANVLTF.

The chain couples TRBV5-1 to TRBJ2-1; D unclear. Germline V gene lookup returns CDR1 SGHRS and CDR2 YFSETQ. V lost 2 bases, J lost 6 bases, and 9 bases lay in between. The CDR3 has 13 amino acids. Written as DNA, the CDR3 is TGCGCCAGCAGCTTAGAGTATAGCAATGAGCAGTTCTTC. Translated, it gives CASSLEYSNEQFF.

The gene calls are TRBV4-1 and TRBJ2-7, with 10 bases matching TRBD2. Germline V CDR1 and CDR2: MGHRA, YSYEKL. The CDR3 extends over 16 amino acids. Unmatched junction bases numbered 7, after V lost 2 bases and J lost 3 bases. The CDR3 here is CASSQFRTSGFYEQYF. Here the CDR3 DNA reads TGCGCCAGCAGCCAATTCCGGACTAGCGGCTTCTACGAGCAGTACTTC.

V and J are TRBV5-1 and TRBJ2-7; D is possibly TRBD2 (6 bases). The CDR3 is made up of 14 amino acids. The V and J ends lost 3 bases and 3 bases respectively, with 13 bases between them. Germline lookup yields CDR1 SGHRS and CDR2 YFSETQ. CDR3 sequence (DNA): TGCGCCAGCAGCTCCCAAGGAGGGGTCTACGAGCAGTACTTC. Encoded protein: CASSSQGGVYEQYF.

The rearrangement uses TRBV27 and TRBJ1-1; possibly TRBD1 for D (5 bases). Germline assignment: CDR1 MNHEY and CDR2 SMNVEV (reference sequence). The CDR3 consists of 14 residues. Trimming left V 3 bases short and J 8 bases short, with 16 bases between. CDR3 sequence (DNA): TGTGCCAGCAGTTTCCAGGGAAATGATGGCGAAGCTTTCTTT. Translating gives CASSFQGNDGEAFF.

The chain combines TRBV2 with TRBJ1-5; D possibly corresponds to TRBD1 (5 bases). V lost 6 bases and J 0 bases, leaving 9 bases between the germline ends. The CDR3 contains 14 residues. Germline assignment: CDR1 SNHLY and CDR2 FYNNEI. This CDR3 is CASSRGYSNQPQHF. In DNA form, the CDR3 reads TGTGCCAGCAGCCGGGGGTATAGCAATCAGCCCCAGCATTTT.

This clone appeared once. CDR3 amino acids: CASSKGLAGADTQYF. In DNA, the CDR3 is TGTGCCAGCAGCAAGGGACTAGCGGGAGCAGATACGCAGTATTTT. The V gene is TRBV9, the J gene TRBJ2-3; 14 bases line up with TRBD2. The CDR3 is 15 amino acids. CDR1 and CDR2 (germline): SGDLS, YYNGEE. V trimming: 4 bases; J trimming: 4 bases; junction bases outside the gene matches: 2. Full variable domain (rest looked up from reference TRBV9 and TRBJ2-3): DSGVTQTPKHLITATGQRVTLRCSPRSGDLSVYWYQQSLDQGLQFLIQYYNGEERAKGNILERFSAQQFPDLHSELNLSSLELGDSALYFCASSKGLAGADTQYFGPGTRLTVL.

The sample holds one count of this clone. The chain joins TRBV28 to TRBJ2-7, with 7 nucleotides matching TRBD1. J lost 1 base, V lost 1 base, and 7 bases had no gene match. The CDR3 has 16 amino acids. CDR1 and CDR2 from the germline V gene are MDHEN and SYDVKM. The CDR3 DNA sequence: TGTGCCAGCAGTTTATTGTTTACAGGGGTGTCCTACGAGCAGTACTTC. Amino acids: CASSLLFTGVSYEQYF.

This clone was seen more than once but under ten times. In DNA form, the CDR3 reads TGTGCCAGCTTCAGCGGGAGTATTGCCTACAATGAGCAGTTCTTC. Protein product: CASFSGSIAYNEQFF. The chain links TRBV5-6 to TRBJ2-1; 8 bases are a match to TRBD2. The J segment lost 2 bases and the V segment lost 7 bases, leaving 8 bases of the junction unmatched. The germline V gene encodes CDR1 SGHDT and CDR2 YYEEEE. The CDR3 runs to 15 residues.

The chain employs TRBV19 and TRBJ1-1; maybe TRBD1 (6 bases). The CDR3 is 13 amino acids. Germline V lookup: CDR1 LNHDA, CDR2 SQIVND (reference sequence). V was clipped by 3 bases and J by 6 bases, with 11 bases between them. The CDR3 DNA follows: TGTGCCAGTAGTATCACAGGGCGGTCTGAAGCTTTCTTT. Translation gives CASSITGRSEAFF.

V gene TRBV4-1 combines with J gene TRBJ2-7, with 12 nucleotides matching TRBD2. Looked up from germline, CDR1 is MGHRA and CDR2 is YSYEKL. Unmatched junction bases numbered 6, after V lost 1 base and J lost 2 bases. This CDR3 contains 17 residues. The CDR3 spells CASSQALAGGGAYEQYF. CDR3 bases: TGCGCCAGCAGCCAAGCGCTAGCGGGAGGGGGGGCCTACGAGCAGTACTTC.

J is TRBJ1-1 and V is TRBV28; perhaps TRBD1 as D (5 bases). V shed 2 bases and J shed 1 base, with 14 bases lying between them. Germline V lookup: CDR1 MDHEN, CDR2 SYDVKM. There are 16 residues in the CDR3. The CDR3 loop reads CASSLGPGVGNTEAFF. The CDR3 nucleotides are TGTGCCAGCAGTTTAGGCCCGGGGGTAGGGAACACTGAAGCTTTCTTT. The full variable domain, with the rest looked up from reference TRBV28 and TRBJ1-1, is DVKVTQSSRYLVKRTGEKVFLECVQDMDHENMFWYRQDPGLGLRLIYFSYDVKMKEKGDIPEGYSVSREKKERFSLILESASTNQTSMYLCASSLGPGVGNTEAFFGQGTRLTVV.

V gene TRBV11-2 combines with J gene TRBJ1-4, with D possibly matching TRBD1 (5 bases). Per the germline V gene, CDR1 is SGHAT and CDR2 is FQNNGV. The CDR3 has 17 amino acids. The V gene lost 7 bases and the J gene lost 4 bases, with 22 bases spanning the gap. The CDR3 nucleotides are TGTGCCAGCACCGCTTACGGGTCGTACAGGATTAATGAAAAACTGTTTTTT. Residues: CASTAYGSYRINEKLFF.

The chain has TRBV5-5 and TRBJ1-1; no definite D call. V lost 1 base and J lost 1, with 5 bases in between. This CDR3 is 13 amino acids long. Germline-derived CDR1 and CDR2 are SGHKS and YYEKEE (reference sequence). The CDR3 region has the DNA TGTGCCAGCAGCTTGCGCGGGAACACTGAAGCTTTCTTT. It encodes CASSLRGNTEAFF.

The chain is built from TRBV2 and TRBJ1-4, with D possibly matching TRBD1 (5 bases). V dropped 8 bases and J dropped 8 bases, with 15 bases sitting between them. The CDR3 totals 13 residues. Germline-derived CDR1 and CDR2 are SNHLY and FYNNEI. CDR3: CASSGTGREKLFF. The CDR3 region has the DNA TGTGCCAGCTCGGGGACCGGGAGGGAAAAACTGTTTTTT.

This clone was counted a single time. V is TRBV2 and J is TRBJ2-1, with a weak D call TRBD2 (6 bases). CDR1 SNHLY and CDR2 FYNNEI come from the germline V gene. V lost 5 bases, J lost 12 bases, and 11 bases lay in between. This CDR3 is built from 11 residues. In DNA form, the CDR3 reads TGTGCCAGCAGTCGGGACTTATGGCAGTTCTTC. This gives the protein CASSRDLWQFF. Based on the CDR3 plus reference TRBV2 and TRBJ2-1, the full variable domain is EPEVTQTPSHQVTQMGQEVILRCVPISNHLYFYWYRQILGQKVEFLVSFYNNEISEKSEIFDDQFSVERPDGSNFTLKIRSTKLEDSAMYFCASSRDLWQFFGPGTRLTVL.

The chain recombines TRBV5-1 with TRBJ2-3, with D unresolved. Germline V gene lookup returns CDR1 SGHRS and CDR2 YFSETQ. V was pared by 0 bases and J by 9 bases, with 11 bases between. This CDR3 region has 13 residues. CDR3 amino acids: CASSLASEETQYF. The CDR3 region has the DNA TGCGCCAGCAGCTTGGCCTCAGAGGAAACGCAGTATTTT.

This CDR3 reads CASSLRDSPPGYGYTF. Here the CDR3 DNA reads TGTGCCAGCAGTTTGAGGGACAGTCCCCCCGGTTATGGCTACACCTTC. This chain links TRBV28 with TRBJ1-2; TRBD1 matches 7 bases. V lost 3 bases to trimming and J lost 5 bases; unmatched junction nucleotides: 12. Germline assignment: CDR1 MDHEN and CDR2 SYDVKM. The CDR3 runs to 16 residues.

Only a few counts were recorded for this clone. The chain links TRBV4-1 to TRBJ2-3; D perhaps matches TRBD2 (5 bases). This CDR3 is built from 14 residues. V was pared by 0 bases and J by 7 bases, with 11 bases between. The germline gives CDR1 MGHRA, CDR2 YSYEKL. CDR3 nucleotides: TGCGCCAGCAGCCAAGAGGAGGAGGCGAATACGCAGTATTTT. The encoded protein is CASSQEEEANTQYF.

The rearrangement joins TRBV19 to TRBJ2-1, with 15 bases aligning to TRBD2. The V gene's germline CDR1 is LNHDA and CDR2 SQIVND (reference sequence). The V segment lost 2 bases and the J segment 0 bases; nucleotides outside the gene matches: 5. The length of the CDR3 is 19 residues. The CDR3 loop is CASSIRTSGRAHSYNEQFF. The CDR3 coding sequence is TGTGCCAGTAGTATAAGGACTAGCGGGAGGGCCCACTCCTACAATGAGCAGTTCTTC. Combining the CDR3 with reference TRBV19 and TRBJ2-1 gives the whole variable domain DGGITQSPKYLFRKEGQNVTLSCEQNLNHDAMYWYRQDPGQGLRLIYYSQIVNDFQKGDIAEGYSVSREKKESFPLTVTSAQKNPTAFYLCASSIRTSGRAHSYNEQFFGPGTRLTVL.